This T cell receptor (beta chain) is from a study of shared clonotypes between healthy human individuals. V dropped 3 bases and J dropped 4 bases, with 6 bases sitting between them. The CDR3 length is 12 residues. Germline CDR1 LNHDA, CDR2 SQIVND (reference sequence). This clone was counted between two and nine times. Its antigen is undetermined. The same CDR3 arises from other DNA sequences in this sample as well. Sequencing was performed with immunoSEQ multiplex PCR; in TCRdb, only in-frame clones are kept and a portion is missing. The repertoire includes approximately 2,200,000 clones, around 93% of them detected once, and about 1.5% sits in the top ten. The study, taken as a whole, reports: Although depth was large, rarefaction showed that sequencing of the sorted subsets was incomplete. Naive subsets tended to show greater estimated richness than memory subsets.

Cells designated naive CD8 were CD45RO-negative and were positively selected for CCR7, with terminally differentiated effector memory CD45RA+ cells excluded. Donation came from healthy HIV-negative adults that had no recent acute infections or vaccinations. The TCR sequence derives from a man aged 18-30 years in good health. Some clones in this sample may be carry-over from other donors' samples. Sequenced: naive CD8+ T cells from PBMCs. The J gene is TRBJ1-1, the V gene TRBV19, with D hard to call. CDR3 DNA sequence: TGTGCCAGTAGTATGGGCGGCACTGAAGCTTTCTTT. This sequence encodes CASSMGGTEAFF.